This entry features one T cell receptor (beta chain) sequence. Its binding antigen is unknown. No much larger clonotype is one base removed from it; base qualities were not supplied. Library generation was performed with the immunoSEQ multiplex PCR assay. A mixture of 60 forward primers for TCR Vbeta segments and 13 reverse primers for TCR Jbeta segments was used in the multiplex PCR. Amplification of the CDR3 region of rearranged TCR beta genes was performed with a multiplex PCR assay on genomic DNA. The Illumina HiSeq System was used to sequence the amplified TCR beta libraries as 87-base-pair reads. In the authors' own workflow: A later analysis tallied 75 million to 95 million unique TCR beta chains across the 666 repertoires, and 10 million to 11 million of those chains were shared by two or more donors. A nearest-neighbor algorithm error-corrected the raw reads and collapsed the reads into unique sequences, merging closely related sequences to remove PCR and sequencing errors. To assign V, D and J gene segments, CDR3 sequences were aligned to IMGT reference sequences. Each retained sequence needed at least a six-nucleotide match to both a V gene segment and a J gene segment. Rearrangements were classified as productive when the CDR3 lacked stop codons and remained in frame with V and J, and all other rearrangements were classified as non-productive. Following IMGT convention, CDR3 was defined as the stretch from the second conserved V-encoded cysteine to the conserved J-encoded phenylalanine. The earlier analysis of about 610 of the donors excluded sequences that lacked an unambiguous match to a single V gene segment. In an earlier analysis of 587 of the donors, a V segment was called functional when productive rearrangements were above 56.7%, and segregating when the standard deviation between donors exceeded 5%. A statistical classification framework was developed to diagnose cytomegalovirus status using the catalog of TCR beta chain sequences. V and J gene assignment, in a later analysis, came from comparing TCR nucleotide sequences with IMGT/GENE-DB human TR gene sequences. A later analysis assigned CDR3 sequences and most-parsimonious VDJ recombination scenarios with the TCRdist pipeline. In a later analysis, every TCR beta chain was defined by the combination of its CDR3 amino acid sequence and its V-gene family, and reads without a unique V-gene family were dropped. As a way to deal with suspected cross-contamination and a sequencing artifact, a later analysis dropped 450 to 600 nucleotide sequences that were highly shared and had low generation probability. In a later analysis, a clonal expansion index for each public chain was calculated from normalized within-repertoire ranks of inferred template counts. Generation probabilities in a later analysis came from a VDJ recombination model fitted to out-of-frame rearrangements, and those results were checked against IGoR. Hypergeometric tests were used in a later analysis to score TCR-TCR, TCR-HLA and TCR-CMV co-occurrence, with a repertoire-size bias correction applied to the TCR pairs. A later analysis estimated false discovery rates by permuting HLA or CMV assignments 20 times. In a later analysis, co-occurring TCRs were grouped with DBSCAN, and TCRdist sequence similarity was added when clustering was performed within HLA-allele-positive subsets. For co-occurrence clustering, repertoires with fewer than 30,000 or more than 120,000 public chains were excluded, along with 5 or 6 repertoires with anomalous nucleotide sharing. TCRdb carries this immuneACCESS record with in-frame sequences only. Its versions omit some clonotypes, under half of them owing to an unresolved V gene in the studies checked, with the rest unexplained. V and J calls and clone size come straight from that table; D and trimming were deduced from the DNA. This sample gives about 130,000 clones in total; 65% to 75% of them show up just once. 6.6% of the sample comes from the top ten.

The cohort was made up of 666 healthy bone marrow donors. At the time of sampling, every cohort member was nominally healthy, though immune exposures that went unrecorded were likely present. The donor tested CMV seropositive and was one of the 289 seropositive cohort members. Every donor gave a peripheral blood sample, and the peripheral blood mononuclear cells from that sample were used for TCR beta sequencing. Genomic DNA was extracted from the blood cell samples with the Qiagen DNeasy Blood Extraction Kit. The data originate from a study of cytomegalovirus exposure and HLA in healthy donors (TCRdb year 2017). For the study in its entirety: In an earlier analysis of some 610 of the donors, about 260 Gb of sequence data and 90 million to 120 million unique TCR beta sequences from roughly 200 million T cells were reported. All discovery cohort repertoires had been generated using a single sequencing platform. Of the 300 to 400 genotyped donors, about 84% fell in the genetic ancestry cluster associated with self-reported Caucasian donors. The study used immunosequencing to profile the T cell repertoires of some 600 subjects and linked those repertoires to cytomegalovirus serostatus. On average, roughly 240,000 unique TCR beta nucleotide sequences were sequenced per donor among about 400 genotyped donors of the cohort, with around 19% of those sequences being non-productive. To study patterns of TCR occurrence, a later analysis re-analyzed previously published TCR beta repertoires from several hundred donors and added high-resolution HLA genotyping. A later genetic analysis used genome-wide SNP genotypes for about 60% of the roughly 700 donors, treating that subset as a discovery cohort. The study combined high-throughput TCR immunosequencing, statistical association of individual TCRs with disease status, and machine learning to predict cytomegalovirus infection status. A handful of DR-DQ haplotypes were handled as single units for association and clustering because linkage in the cohort was strong. Both class I and class II loci were covered by HLA typing, at four-digit resolution. Rather than using new phenotypic data, the later analysis identified candidate immune exposures from TCR beta sequences and from how often those sequences occurred across donors. The aim of the study was to test whether cataloging public T cell receptors could identify signatures of past pathogen exposure. Alongside the repertoire data, information on donor age, sex, ethnicity and CMV serostatus was compiled. Typing coverage varied by locus: roughly 629-630 donors for A, B, C, DRB1 and DQB1; roughly 560 for DQA1; over 600 for DPA1; more than 450 for DPB1. An early release covering 550 to 700 HLA-typed donors comprised about 290 gigabases of sequencing data and 85 million to 100 million unique TCR sequences. In addition to the first cohort of about 650 subjects, a separate validation cohort of over 90 different subjects was used. An earlier analysis of approximately 500 of the donors applied high-throughput TCR beta sequencing to assess whether each TCR beta V gene segment acted as functional or pseudogenic.

The cysteine opens and the phenylalanine closes a CDR3 of 15 amino acids. The sequence is cut down to CDR3 DNA, 45 bases in frame from base 1. Trimming takes 0 bases off V and 4 bases off J; junction bases not matched to a gene: 4. Results the study describes overall, beyond this receptor: In a later genetic analysis, a missense DCLRE1C variant was associated with V-gene and J-gene trimming of TCR beta chains, and the association was replicated in an independent cohort. Correlated functional status among segregating V segments might reflect linkage disequilibrium, but an unknown experimental factor could not be ruled out. Three of the identified cytomegalovirus-associated TCR beta chains were confirmed in vitro to be specific for cytomegalovirus antigens. Assigning TCR associations to individual alleles was difficult when HLA alleles, especially DR and DQ, strongly co-occurred. CMV serostatus was the only immune exposure information available for the cohort. Several of the top co-occurrence clusters appeared to be linked to parvovirus B19, influenza, CMV and Epstein-Barr virus, according to a later analysis. In a later analysis, HLA-associated TCR beta chains showed more clonal expansion and lower generation probabilities than non-associated chains that were equally common. Because counts were too low, roughly 17 rarely observed V segments, including chromosome 9 orphons, were left out of the earlier analysis of 587 of the donors. A cluster of highly shared sequence variants was judged likely to represent a technical artifact of the sequencing pipeline. Roughly uniform sequencing depth across donors was assumed in presence/absence analyses, although this assumption may not hold. In an earlier analysis of more than 450 of the donors, most TCR beta V segments were observed in productive rearrangements about 87% or about 30% of the time, broadly matching IMGT annotations. This cohort had only TCR beta chains sequenced, and the lack of alpha or paired-chain data limited which features could be detected. Cytomegalovirus status was reported to be diagnosed by the classifier with high specificity and sensitivity in both the original and validation cohorts. The 87-base-pair reads could not distinguish some IMGT-functional V segments, including TRBV6-2 and TRBV6-3, so those segments were excluded. In a later analysis, the rate of TCR association differed among HLA loci, with DRB1 alleles having the most associated TCRs and HLA-C alleles having the fewest. A further reported finding was that TCR beta sequences accurately predicted the HLA-A and HLA-B alleles for most subjects in the first cohort. It was suggested by the authors that the approach could potentially be generalized to other disease states and immunological phenotypes. The study gave a list of 150 to 200 TCR beta chains associated with cytomegalovirus. Most CMV-associated TCR beta chains appeared to be HLA-restricted in a later analysis, and the HLA associations seemed to be driven largely by CMV exposure. Specific HLA alleles were associated with 15,000 to 20,000 TCR beta sequences at a false discovery rate of 0.05 in a later analysis. In a later genetic analysis, fewer N-insertions in productive TCRs were reported among donors in an Asian-associated ancestry cluster than the roughly 700-donor mean. Across donors, most TCR sequences were observed very rarely, whereas some public TCRs were present in many individuals. HLA typing was unavailable for some donors at each locus, so association tests used only the typed subset.

The sample consisted of PBMCs. The receptor was isolated from a middle-aged man in good health and CMV-seropositive. The chain joins TRBV23-1 to TRBJ2-7; 9 central nucleotides agree with TRBD2. TRBV23-1 is designated an ORF whose function remains uncertain. The nucleotide sequence reads TGCGCCAGCAGTCAATCGCGGGGGGGCGGGTACGAGCAGTACTTC. Translated, this gives CASSQSRGGGYEQYF.